Below, 19 T cell receptor beta chains from the same sample are listed, as sequenced in a study of technical replicates of blood from a handful of donors. Profiling relied on immunoSEQ multiplex PCR, and the TCRdb table lists in-frame clones only, not all of them. The sample carries tens of thousands of clones, 96% recorded once. What was sequenced was T cells isolated from PBMCs. These receptors were taken from a human donor in good health.

J is TRBJ1-1 and V is TRBV19; D uncertain. CDR3 length: 12 amino acids. CDR1 is LNHDA, CDR2 SQIVND, per germline (reference sequence). Deletions cut 7 bases from V and 5 bases from J, with 11 bases between. The CDR3 nucleotides are TGTGCCAGTACCGCACGGACTACTGAAGCTTTCTTT. It yields the protein CASTARTTEAFF.

This clone was recorded only once. The chain uses TRBV30 and TRBJ2-1; tentative D call: TRBD1 (6 bases). CDR3 length: 12 amino acids. The germline V gene has CDR1 GTSNPN and CDR2 SVGIG (reference sequence). With 3 bases removed from V and 9 bases from J, the gap between germline ends came to 12 bases. The CDR3 reads CAWSRQGLEQFF. DNA of the CDR3: TGTGCCTGGAGCCGCCAGGGGCTTGAGCAGTTCTTC.

The rearrangement links TRBV6-6 to TRBJ2-2; 8 bases align to TRBD1. The CDR3 has 15 amino acids. Germline CDR1 MNHNY, CDR2 SVGAGI (reference sequence). Losses at the gene ends were 6 bases for V and 3 bases for J; bases not matched to a gene: 6. CDR3 nucleotides: TGTGCCAGCAGGATCCCACAGGGGGACACCGGGGAGCTGTTTTTT. As protein: CASRIPQGDTGELFF.

V usage is TRBV11-2 and J usage is TRBJ2-3; D is possibly TRBD2 (5 bases). CDR3 length equals 15 residues. Looked up from germline, CDR1 is SGHAT and CDR2 is FQNNGV. Trimming left V 0 bases short and J 5 bases short, with 12 bases between. CDR3 nucleotide sequence: TGTGCCAGCAGCTTAGAGGACTGGTCGGGAGATACGCAGTATTTT. Amino acid sequence: CASSLEDWSGDTQYF.

The gene calls are TRBV27 and TRBJ2-7, with 10 bases that match TRBD2. J gave up 4 bases and V 5 bases, and 8 bases lay outside the gene matches. CDR3 size: 15 residues. CDR1 is MNHEY and CDR2 is SMNVEV in the germline V gene (reference sequence). CDR3 amino acids: CASSKGVAGGYEQYF. The CDR3 bases are TGTGCCAGCAGTAAGGGGGTAGCGGGAGGTTACGAGCAGTACTTC.

The chain employs TRBV4-2 and TRBJ1-4; D is unclear. Looked up from germline, CDR1 is LGHNA and CDR2 is YNFKEQ. V lost 0 bases to trimming and J lost 5 bases, with 13 bases between them. The CDR3 loop spans 16 amino acids. The CDR3, as DNA: TGTGCCAGCAGCCAAGAAGTTATCACAGCCAATGAAAAACTGTTTTTT. It specifies CASSQEVITANEKLFF.

The chain has TRBV5-4 and TRBJ1-1, with D tentatively TRBD1 (6 bases). The CDR3 sequence is 13 residues long. Germline CDR1 is SGHNT and CDR2 is YYREEE (reference sequence). The V end lost 0 bases, the J end lost 5 bases, and 8 bases lay between the germline ends. The CDR3 DNA follows: TGTGCCAGCAGCTTGGAAACAGGGACTGAAGCTTTCTTT. As protein: CASSLETGTEAFF.

This chain uses TRBV27 with TRBJ2-3, with 7 nucleotides matching TRBD1. With V trimmed by 3 bases and J by 3 bases, 3 bases remained unmatched. Germline V gives CDR1 MNHEY, CDR2 SMNVEV (reference sequence). The CDR3 contains 14 residues. CDR3 nucleotide sequence: TGTGCCAGCAGTTTTTTGACAGGGACAGATACGCAGTATTTT. Its translation is CASSFLTGTDTQYF.

The chain has TRBV7-9 and TRBJ2-5; the D is unclear. The CDR3 covers 14 residues. CDR1 and CDR2 (germline): SEHNR, FQNEAQ (reference sequence). V shed 2 bases and J shed 4 bases, with 11 bases lying between them. The CDR3: CASSLRSSGETQYF. The DNA of the CDR3 is TGTGCCAGCAGCTTAAGGTCCTCGGGAGAGACCCAGTACTTC.

V usage is TRBV7-2 and J usage is TRBJ2-5; D is unresolved. Looked up from germline, CDR1 is SGHTA and CDR2 is FQGNSA. This CDR3 spans 15 amino acids. Trimming shortened V by 5 bases and J by 2 bases, and 15 bases separated the two germline ends. In DNA form, the CDR3 reads TGTGCCAGCAGCCGTCTCGGTATTAAACAAGAGACCCAGTACTTC. Translating gives CASSRLGIKQETQYF.

The V and J genes are TRBV29-1 and TRBJ2-3; 7 nucleotides line up with TRBD2. The germline V gene has CDR1 SQVTM and CDR2 ANQGSEA. The V and J ends lost 6 bases and 1 base, in that order; junction bases with no gene match: 4. This CDR3 is built from 13 residues. Here the CDR3 DNA reads TGCAGCGTCTCTCGGGGGGGCACAGATACGCAGTATTTT. Amino acid sequence: CSVSRGGTDTQYF.

V usage is TRBV2 and J usage is TRBJ2-7, with 8 positions matching TRBD2. Germline V gives CDR1 SNHLY, CDR2 FYNNEI. With V trimmed by 7 bases and J by 2 bases, 7 bases remained unmatched. This CDR3 is built from 14 residues. CDR3 in amino acids: CASTPGLGPYEQYF. The CDR3 bases are TGTGCCAGCACCCCGGGACTAGGGCCCTACGAGCAGTACTTC. Full variable domain (rest looked up from reference TRBV2 and TRBJ2-7): EPEVTQTPSHQVTQMGQEVILRCVPISNHLYFYWYRQILGQKVEFLVSFYNNEISEKSEIFDDQFSVERPDGSNFTLKIRSTKLEDSAMYFCASTPGLGPYEQYFGPGTRLTVT.

V and J are TRBV6-6 and TRBJ2-7, with TRBD1 identical over 11 bases. The CDR3 sequence is 15 residues long. Germline V gene data show CDR1 as MNHNY and CDR2 as SVGAGI (reference sequence). V was pared by 0 bases and J by 3 bases, with 1 base of the junction left unmatched. As DNA, the CDR3 is TGTGCCAGCAGTTACTCCGGGACAGGGGGCTACGAGCAGTACTTC. This translates into CASSYSGTGGYEQYF.

CDR3 loop: CAISESSPLETYNEQFF. The CDR3, as DNA: TGTGCCATCAGTGAGTCAAGCCCCCTAGAGACCTACAATGAGCAGTTCTTC. This chain connects TRBV10-3 to TRBJ2-1, with D unresolved. Trimming pared 0 bases from V and 2 bases from J, leaving 14 bases between. The CDR3 is made up of 17 amino acids. The germline V gene encodes CDR1 ENHRY and CDR2 SYGVKD.

The J gene is TRBJ2-6, the V gene TRBV4-3; tentatively, D is TRBD2 (5 bases). The CDR3 length is 16 residues. Trimming left V 0 bases short and J 0 bases short, with 6 bases between. Germline values: CDR1 LGHNA, CDR2 YSLEER. CDR3 DNA: TGCGCCAGCAGCCAAGATGGGAGCTCTGGGGCCAACGTCCTGACTTTC. Its translation: CASSQDGSSGANVLTF.

The J gene is TRBJ1-4, the V gene TRBV7-9; TRBD1 agrees at 7 bases. CDR1 is SEHNR and CDR2 is FQNEAQ in the germline V gene (reference sequence). Losses at the gene ends were 8 bases for V and 4 bases for J; bases not matched to a gene: 4. This CDR3 contains 13 residues. Written as DNA, the CDR3 is TGTGCCAGCTGCAGGGGGAATAATGAAAAACTGTTTTTT. Encoded protein: CASCRGNNEKLFF.

The J gene is TRBJ1-2, the V gene TRBV10-3, with D perhaps matching TRBD1 (5 bases). Trimming stripped 11 bases from V and 2 bases from J, with 12 bases between. The CDR3 consists of 12 residues. The germline V gene has CDR1 ENHRY and CDR2 SYGVKD. Written as DNA, the CDR3 is TGTGCCGCGCTGGGGCAGAACTATGGCTACACCTTC. It encodes CAALGQNYGYTF.

The rearrangement uses TRBV6-5 and TRBJ2-7, with D tentatively TRBD1 (6 bases). The CDR3 loop spans 16 amino acids. CDR1 MNHEY and CDR2 SVGAGI come from the germline V gene. V was shortened by 0 bases and J by 4 bases, with 16 bases between the two germline ends. Here the CDR3 reads CASSYSSGARAYEQYF. Written as DNA, the CDR3 is TGTGCCAGCAGTTACTCTTCAGGGGCCCGGGCATACGAGCAGTACTTC.

V is TRBV28 and J is TRBJ1-1; 8 bases map to TRBD1. CDR3 size: 15 residues. Per germline, CDR1 MDHEN and CDR2 SYDVKM. J lost 5 bases, V lost 5 bases, and 10 bases had no gene match. The chain's CDR3 is CASSQLGQGYTEAFF. The CDR3 region has the DNA TGTGCCAGCAGTCAACTCGGACAGGGATATACTGAAGCTTTCTTT.